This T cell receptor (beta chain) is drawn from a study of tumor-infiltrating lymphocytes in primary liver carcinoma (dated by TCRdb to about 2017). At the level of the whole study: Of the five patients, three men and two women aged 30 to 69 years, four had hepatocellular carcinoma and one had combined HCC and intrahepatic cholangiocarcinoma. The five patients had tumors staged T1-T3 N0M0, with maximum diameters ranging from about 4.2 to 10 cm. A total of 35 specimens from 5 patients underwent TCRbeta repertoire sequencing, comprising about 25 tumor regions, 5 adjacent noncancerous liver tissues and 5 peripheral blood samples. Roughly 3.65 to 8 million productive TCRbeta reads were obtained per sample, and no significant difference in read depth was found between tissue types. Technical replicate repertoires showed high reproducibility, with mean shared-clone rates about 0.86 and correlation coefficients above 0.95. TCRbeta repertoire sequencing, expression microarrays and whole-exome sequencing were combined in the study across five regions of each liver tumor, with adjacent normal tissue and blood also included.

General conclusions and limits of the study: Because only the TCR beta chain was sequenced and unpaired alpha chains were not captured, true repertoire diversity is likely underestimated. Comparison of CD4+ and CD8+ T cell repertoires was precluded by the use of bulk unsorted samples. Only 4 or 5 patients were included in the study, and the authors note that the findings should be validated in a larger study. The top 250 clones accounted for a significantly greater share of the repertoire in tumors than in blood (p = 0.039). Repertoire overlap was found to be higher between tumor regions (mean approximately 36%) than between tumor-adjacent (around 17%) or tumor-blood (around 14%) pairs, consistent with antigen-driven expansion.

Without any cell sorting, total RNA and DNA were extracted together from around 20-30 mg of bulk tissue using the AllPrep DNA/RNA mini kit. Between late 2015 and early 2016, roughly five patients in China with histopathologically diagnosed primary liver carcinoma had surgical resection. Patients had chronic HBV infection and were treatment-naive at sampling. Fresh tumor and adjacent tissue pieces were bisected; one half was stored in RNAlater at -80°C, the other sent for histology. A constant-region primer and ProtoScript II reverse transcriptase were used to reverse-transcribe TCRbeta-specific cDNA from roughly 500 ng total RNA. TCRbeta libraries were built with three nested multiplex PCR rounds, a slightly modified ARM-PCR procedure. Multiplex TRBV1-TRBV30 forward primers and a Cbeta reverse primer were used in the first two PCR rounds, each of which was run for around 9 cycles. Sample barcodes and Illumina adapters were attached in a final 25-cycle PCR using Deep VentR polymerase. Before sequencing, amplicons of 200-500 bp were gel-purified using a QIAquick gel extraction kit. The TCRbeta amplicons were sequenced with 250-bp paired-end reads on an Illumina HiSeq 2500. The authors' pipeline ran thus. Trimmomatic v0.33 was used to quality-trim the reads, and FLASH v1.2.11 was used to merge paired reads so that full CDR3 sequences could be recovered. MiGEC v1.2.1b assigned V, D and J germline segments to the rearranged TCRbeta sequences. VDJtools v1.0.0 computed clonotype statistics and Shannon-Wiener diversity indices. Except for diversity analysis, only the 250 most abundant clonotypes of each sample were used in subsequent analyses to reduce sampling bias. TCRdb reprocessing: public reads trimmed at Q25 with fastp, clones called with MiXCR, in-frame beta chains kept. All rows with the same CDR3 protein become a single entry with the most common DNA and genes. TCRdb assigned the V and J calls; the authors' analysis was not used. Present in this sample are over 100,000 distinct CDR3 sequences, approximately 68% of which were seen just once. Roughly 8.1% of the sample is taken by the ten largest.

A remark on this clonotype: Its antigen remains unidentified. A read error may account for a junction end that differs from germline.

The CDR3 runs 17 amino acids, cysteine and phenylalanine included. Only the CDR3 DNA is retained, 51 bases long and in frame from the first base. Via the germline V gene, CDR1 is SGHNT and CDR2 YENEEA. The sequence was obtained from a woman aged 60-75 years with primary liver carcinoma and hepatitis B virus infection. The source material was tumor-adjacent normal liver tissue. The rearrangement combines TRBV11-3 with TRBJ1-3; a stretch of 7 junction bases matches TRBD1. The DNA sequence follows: TGTGCCAGAAGGACTACAGGGGCTTCCACTCCTGGAAACACCATAAATTTT. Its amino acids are CARRTTGASTPGNTINF.